This TCR beta chain was profiled in a study of T cell clonality in common variable immunodeficiency (dated by TCRdb to the mid-2010s). General study outcomes and caveats: Increased TCRbeta clonality was found in CVID subjects compared with healthy controls (t-test p = 0.018), with the increase being most characteristic of about a third of subjects. Fewer deletions and N-nucleotide insertions were reportedly observed in CVID TCRbeta sequences, and highly modified clones with 13 or more V deletions were reportedly absent from CVID TCRbeta sequences. Healthy controls shared more TCRbeta clones with each other than CVID subjects shared among themselves (p < 0.0001). According to the authors, figuring out what caused the increased clonality in CVID would require sequencing the repertoires of T cell subpopulations. Correlations of repertoire features with clinical complications were constrained by heterogeneity among patients within the CVID cohort. Although equal DNA input was used, an average of approximately 74,000 unique sequences per sample was obtained for controls, compared with around 32,000 for CVID samples.

V and J lose 4 bases and 6 bases, and a span of 10 bases separates them. Reading from cysteine to phenylalanine, the CDR3 counts 13 amino acids. Of the CDR3's DNA, 30 bases were read; they are in frame from base 1. According to the germline V gene (reference sequence), CDR1 reads LNHDA and CDR2 reads SQIVND. Predominantly Caucasian heritage was noted among both the CVID patients and the healthy controls. Heparinized peripheral whole blood samples of about 5 to 8 ml were collected from each donor. Genomic DNA from adults with common variable immune deficiency (CVID) and from healthy adult controls was the source for sequencing TCRbeta CDR3 repertoires. The control group comprised about 22 healthy adult volunteers, roughly 12 female and 10 male, aged about 23 to 75 years with a mean age of roughly 34. Diluted blood was subjected to density centrifugation over Hypaque 1077 or Ficoll-Paque for isolation of peripheral blood mononuclear cells. Genomic DNA was extracted from unsorted mononuclear cells by Qiagen column purification or by a centrifugation-based method.

For sequencing input, CVID and control samples contributed equivalent amounts of genomic DNA. For every sample, a 60 bp segment covering the rearranged TCRbeta CDR3 region was amplified and then sequenced. The immunoSEQ assay, a bias-corrected multiplex PCR combined with high-throughput sequencing, was used to amplify TCRbeta. The paper's data handling went like this. Every unique nucleotide sequence counted as a clone and was annotated with V, D and J genes, copy number and frequency. Sequences were labeled productive if in frame, and non-productive if out of frame or containing stop codons. As previously described, clonality was calculated on the basis of Shannon's entropy. The predicted amino acid sequences of productive clones were used to derive the mean CDR3 Kyte-Doolittle hydropathy. Hierarchical clustering of scaled V gene usage was performed with the R hclust function using Manhattan distance and complete linkage. To assess clone sharing by CDR3 amino acid sequence, 12 repertoires per group were resampled over 100 rounds. The repertoires were searched for 60 to 75 published EBV-specific TCRbeta sequences and some 240 published CMV-specific TCRbeta sequences. After a couple of CVID samples that produced fewer than 10,000 sequences were dropped from the analysis, 42 CVID repertoires remained. TCRdb carries this immuneACCESS record with in-frame sequences only. Its versions omit some clonotypes, under half of them owing to an unresolved V gene in the studies checked, with the rest unexplained. V, J and clone size are taken as reported in that table, and D and trimming were inferred from the DNA itself. With over 45,000 clones recorded, this sample contains no clone counted only once. The ten largest clones represent under 2% of the sample.

This clone occurred many times. Its recognized antigen is unknown. Read sequence stops 3 residues before the CDR3 end, and the germline J gene provides the missing end. The sequenced sample consisted of peripheral blood mononuclear cells. The receptor was derived from a person between 18 and 75 years old in good health. The chain was built from TRBV19 and TRBJ1-5; perhaps TRBD1 is the D gene, with 5 bases matching. This receptor has the CDR3 CASSTGLVQPQHF. Partial CDR3 DNA: TGTGCCAGTAGTACAGGGTTGGTTCAGCCC.